The 8 T cell receptor beta chains reported below all come from one sample, sequenced in a study of monozygotic twins with inflammatory bowel disease. TCRdb reprocessed the 5' RACE reads and keeps a single row for each CDR3 protein, giving no DNA. The sample has a few hundred thousand distinct CDR3 sequences. The sequencing input was blood. The receptors derive from a human donor with ulcerative colitis or Crohn's disease, or a healthy co-twin of an affected twin (not recorded which).

V usage is TRBV7-6 and J usage is TRBJ2-3; TCRdb selects TRBD1, and the lack of DNA leaves this call unchecked. Germline V gene data show CDR1 as SGHVS and CDR2 as FNYEAQ. CDR3 length equals 16 residues. The CDR3 is CASSLGGVGITDTQYF.

CDR3: CASSSTGTPQETQYF. This chain connects TRBV6-2 or TRBV6-3 to TRBJ2-5; there is no DNA to check the TCRdb D call of TRBD1. Germline loops: CDR1 MNHEY, CDR2 SVGEGT. This CDR3 is 15 amino acids long.

J is TRBJ2-7 and V is TRBV7-2; TCRdb designates TRBD1, a call that cannot be tested without DNA. CDR1 SGHTA and CDR2 FQGNSA come from the germline V gene. CDR3 length: 15 residues. CDR3 protein: CASSLARADYYEQYF.

The genes are TRBV20-1 and TRBJ2-4; there is no DNA to check the TCRdb D call of TRBD2. Looked up from germline, CDR1 is DFQATT and CDR2 is SNEGSKA (reference sequence). This CDR3 comprises 15 residues. This CDR3 is CSAGLSGGAGNIQYF.

V usage is TRBV7-9 and J usage is TRBJ1-3; the TRBD1 assignment by TCRdb is unverifiable without DNA. Germline V lookup: CDR1 SEHNR, CDR2 FQNEAQ (reference sequence). The CDR3 loop spans 15 amino acids. The CDR3 sequence: CASSPFRGPGNTIYF.

The chain couples TRBV6-5 to TRBJ2-7; checking the TCRdb D call of TRBD1 is not possible without DNA. The CDR3 loop spans 15 amino acids. From germline, CDR1 is MNHEY and CDR2 SVGAGI. This CDR3 is CASSYSPRGAYEQYF.

This chain uses TRBV5-4 with TRBJ1-2. This CDR3 has 14 residues. Germline V CDR1 and CDR2: SGHNT, YYREEE (reference sequence). CDR3 residues: CASSLKTQPRGYTF.

The J gene is TRBJ1-1, the V gene TRBV10-3; TCRdb gives TRBD1 as the D gene, but with no DNA this cannot be confirmed. Germline V gives CDR1 ENHRY, CDR2 SYGVKD. The CDR3 totals 15 residues. The CDR3 loop reads CAISGGGQGFTEAFF.